Below, 28 T cell receptor beta chains from the same sample are listed, as sequenced in a study of T cell responses to AZD1222 COVID-19 vaccine. Clones were read by immunoSEQ multiplex PCR, and TCRdb kept only the in-frame ones, dropping some. Here the sample spans roughly 120,000 clones, roughly 90% being singletons. Sequenced material: peripheral blood, taken on day 0 of AZD1222 vaccination. The receptors shown here come from an adult in good health.

Only one count was recorded for this clone. The gene calls are TRBV11-1 and TRBJ2-3; D remains unclear. CDR1 is SGHAT, CDR2 FQDESV, per germline (reference sequence). The V and J ends lost 5 bases and 6 bases respectively, with 18 bases between them. The CDR3 consists of 15 residues. For the CDR3, the DNA is TGTGCCAGCAGCCCTGGTGCCCAGGACGTGGATACGCAGTATTTT. The encoded protein is CASSPGAQDVDTQYF.

The V call is TRBV28, the J call TRBJ1-1; the D is unclear. This CDR3 is 10 amino acids long. Trimming cost V 6 bases and J 12 bases, with 11 bases left between them. Germline V gene lookup returns CDR1 MDHEN and CDR2 SYDVKM. CDR3 protein: CASSTRTPFF. The CDR3 coding sequence is TGTGCCAGCAGCACCCGGACGCCTTTCTTT. Based on the CDR3 plus reference TRBV28 and TRBJ1-1, the full variable domain is DVKVTQSSRYLVKRTGEKVFLECVQDMDHENMFWYRQDPGLGLRLIYFSYDVKMKEKGDIPEGYSVSREKKERFSLILESASTNQTSMYLCASSTRTPFFGQGTRLTVV.

The chain employs TRBV19 and TRBJ1-4, with D possibly TRBD1 on 5 matching bases. This CDR3 region has 15 residues. CDR1 is LNHDA, CDR2 SQIVND, per germline (reference sequence). V lost 4 bases and J 3 bases, leaving 12 bases between the germline ends. CDR3 residues: CASSTTQGANEKLFF. CDR3 coding DNA: TGTGCCAGTAGTACCACCCAGGGAGCTAATGAAAAACTGTTTTTT.

The chain is built from TRBV4-3 and TRBJ2-5; 8 bases fit TRBD1. The germline gives CDR1 LGHNA, CDR2 YSLEER. The CDR3 contains 15 residues. The trim removed 0 bases at V and 3 bases at J, leaving 3 bases unmatched. This CDR3 reads CASSQEAGGKETQYF. The CDR3 nucleotides are TGCGCCAGCAGCCAAGAGGCAGGGGGCAAAGAGACCCAGTACTTC.

The rearrangement uses TRBV27 and TRBJ2-7; 11 bases map to TRBD1. CDR1 is MNHEY, CDR2 SMNVEV, per germline (reference sequence). The CDR3 is made up of 18 amino acids. Germline trimming cut 2 bases from V and 3 bases from J; bases unmatched to any gene: 12. The CDR3 DNA is TGTGCCAGCAGTTTACCTCTCCGACCGGGACAGGGGGACTACGAGCAGTACTTC. This sequence encodes CASSLPLRPGQGDYEQYF.

The chain's CDR3 is CASTLSQGEINSPLHF. The CDR3 nucleotides read TGCGCCAGCACCCTCTCACAGGGGGAAATAAACTCACCCCTCCACTTT. V gene TRBV5-1 combines with J gene TRBJ1-6; 8 bases agree with TRBD1. The CDR3 spans 16 residues. The V and J ends lost 6 bases and 10 bases, in that order; junction bases with no gene match: 15. The germline gives CDR1 SGHRS, CDR2 YFSETQ.

The gene calls are TRBV2 and TRBJ2-2; TRBD1 is a possible D gene (5 bases). Germline V CDR1 and CDR2: SNHLY, FYNNEI. V lost 3 bases, J lost 1 base, and 6 bases lay in between. The CDR3 loop spans 14 amino acids. The CDR3: CASSDRVNTGELFF. DNA of the CDR3: TGTGCCAGCAGTGACAGGGTGAACACCGGGGAGCTGTTTTTT.

V and J are TRBV19 and TRBJ1-1; D uncertain. There are 13 residues in the CDR3. V shed 6 bases and J shed 1 base, with 9 bases lying between them. Germline values: CDR1 LNHDA, CDR2 SQIVND (reference sequence). The CDR3 protein is CASRWAENTEAFF. CDR3 nucleotide sequence: TGTGCCAGTAGGTGGGCAGAGAACACTGAAGCTTTCTTT.

The chain has TRBV27 and TRBJ1-3; 9 nucleotides line up with TRBD1. The CDR3 consists of 14 residues. Germline V gene data show CDR1 as MNHEY and CDR2 as SMNVEV (reference sequence). The V and J ends lost 5 bases and 4 bases, in that order; junction bases with no gene match: 3. The CDR3 sequence is CASSRTGDGNTIYF. The CDR3 bases are TGTGCCAGCAGTCGGACAGGGGACGGAAACACCATATATTTT.

This chain links TRBV28 with TRBJ2-6; D is ambiguous. The V gene lost 4 bases and the J gene lost 11 bases, with 9 bases spanning the gap. Germline values: CDR1 MDHEN, CDR2 SYDVKM. The CDR3 spans 12 residues. The CDR3 bases are TGTGCCAGCAGTTGGGGTCCATACGTCCTGACTTTC. Translating gives CASSWGPYVLTF.

The chain joins TRBV30 to TRBJ1-2; D is possibly TRBD1 (6 bases). The CDR3 loop spans 14 amino acids. Trimming removed 0 bases from V and 11 bases from J, with 19 bases in between. Per germline, CDR1 GTSNPN and CDR2 SVGIG (reference sequence). DNA of the CDR3: TGTGCCTGGAGTGTTACTGGGGGAGGACAGAGATACACCTTC. This codes for CAWSVTGGGQRYTF.

The rearrangement joins TRBV28 to TRBJ2-7, with a weak D call TRBD1 (5 bases). V was trimmed by 6 bases and J by 2 bases, leaving 20 bases between them. Germline V gives CDR1 MDHEN, CDR2 SYDVKM. The CDR3 is made up of 16 amino acids. CDR3 sequence (DNA): TGTGCCAGCAGGGGGCTAGGCTCAGGGCGGACCTACGAGCAGTACTTC. It codes for CASRGLGSGRTYEQYF.

The chain combines TRBV4-3 with TRBJ1-4, with D hard to call. There are 16 residues in the CDR3. Trimming shortened V by 4 bases and J by 7 bases, and 19 bases separated the two germline ends. Germline CDR1 LGHNA, CDR2 YSLEER. As DNA, the CDR3 is TGCGCCAGCAGCCGAGCTCTTTCTGGTGGTTTTGAAAAACTGTTTTTT. Translated, it gives CASSRALSGGFEKLFF.

In its sample, this clone was seen once. V and J are TRBV5-1 and TRBJ2-3; TRBD2 matches at 8 bases. V dropped 3 bases and J dropped 5; count of bases not matched to a gene: 8. Germline V gene data show CDR1 as SGHRS and CDR2 as YFSETQ. The length of the CDR3 is 15 residues. CDR3 region: CASSSGGGLVDTQYF. In DNA, the CDR3 is TGCGCCAGCAGCTCGGGCGGGGGGCTCGTAGATACGCAGTATTTT.

The chain uses TRBV24-1 and TRBJ2-1, with 11 bases that match TRBD2. The CDR3 spans 13 residues. Germline V gene data show CDR1 as KGHDR and CDR2 as SFDVKD. V was clipped by 10 bases and J by 8 bases; unmatched bases: 6. CDR3 in DNA: TGTGCCACAGGACTAGCGGGCGGGTATGAGCAGTTCTTC. Translation gives CATGLAGGYEQFF.

The chain joins TRBV10-3 to TRBJ1-2; possibly TRBD1 for D (6 bases). The length of the CDR3 is 12 residues. Between the trimmed V and J ends, which lost 6 bases and 2 bases, there was a span of 7 bases. Germline V CDR1 and CDR2: ENHRY, SYGVKD. In DNA, the CDR3 is TGTGCCATCAGGCAGGGGAACTATGGCTACACCTTC. As protein: CAIRQGNYGYTF.

The chain is built from TRBV28 and TRBJ2-1; TRBD2 aligns across 8 bases. This CDR3 contains 17 residues. After removal of 6 bases from V and 8 bases from J, the junction contained 18 bases not matched to a gene. CDR1 is MDHEN, CDR2 SYDVKM, per germline. The CDR3 DNA follows: TGTGCCAGCAGATTGAACGGACTAGCTAAGGCTCGCTATGAGCAGTTCTTC. Translation: CASRLNGLAKARYEQFF.

The V and J genes are TRBV5-1 and TRBJ1-1, with 7 bases matching TRBD1. CDR3 length: 13 amino acids. The V gene end was trimmed by 3 bases and the J gene end by 7 bases; junction bases not matched to a gene: 6. CDR1 and CDR2 (germline): SGHRS, YFSETQ. The DNA for the CDR3 is TGCGCCAGCAGCTCGACAGGGAGGCTTGAAGCTTTCTTT. This encodes CASSSTGRLEAFF.

The chain joins TRBV5-4 to TRBJ2-5, with TRBD1 matching 8 bases. This CDR3 spans 13 amino acids. Germline V gene lookup returns CDR1 SGHNT and CDR2 YYREEE (reference sequence). The V segment lost 3 bases and the J segment 3 bases; nucleotides outside the gene matches: 1. CDR3 in amino acids: CASSSQGEETQYF. Here the CDR3 DNA reads TGTGCCAGCAGCTCACAGGGGGAAGAGACCCAGTACTTC.

The V gene is TRBV7-8, the J gene TRBJ1-4, with TRBD1 as a possible D gene (6 bases). Germline CDR1 and CDR2: SGHVS and FQNEAQ. The germline V and J ends were trimmed by 4 bases and 7 bases, with 10 bases remaining between them. This CDR3 region has 13 residues. CDR3 in DNA: TGTGCCAGCAGCTCGGACAGAGGTGAAAAACTGTTTTTT. Protein: CASSSDRGEKLFF.

This chain links TRBV11-2 with TRBJ1-1, with TRBD1 identical over 7 bases. The V gene's germline CDR1 is SGHAT and CDR2 FQNNGV. The V and J ends lost 6 bases and 3 bases, in that order; junction bases with no gene match: 4. This CDR3 contains 13 residues. This CDR3 is CASRWQGDTEAFF. The CDR3 DNA reads TGTGCCAGCAGATGGCAGGGGGACACTGAAGCTTTCTTT.

This sequence joins TRBV18 and TRBJ2-7, with a weak D call TRBD1 (5 bases). This CDR3 is built from 13 residues. CDR1 and CDR2 (germline): KGHSH, LQKENI. V dropped 3 bases and J dropped 4 bases, with 10 bases sitting between them. The CDR3 coding sequence is TGTGCCAGCTCACCCTTCGACAGTTACGAGCAGTACTTC. This codes for CASSPFDSYEQYF. The entire variable domain, with the rest obtained from reference TRBV18 and TRBJ2-7, is as follows: NAGVMQNPRHLVRRRGQEARLRCSPMKGHSHVYWYRQLPEEGLKFMVYLQKENIIDESGMPKERFSAEFPKEGPSILRIQQVVRGDSAAYFCASSPFDSYEQYFGPGTRLTVT.

The CDR3 reads CASSADGRGYEQYF. The DNA of the CDR3 is TGTGCCAGCAGCGCGGACGGCCGTGGCTACGAGCAGTACTTC. The chain couples TRBV9 to TRBJ2-7; D is unclear. Looked up from germline, CDR1 is SGDLS and CDR2 is YYNGEE. V was shortened by 3 bases and J by 3 bases, with 13 bases between the two germline ends. This CDR3 has 14 amino acids.

The chain is built from TRBV24-1 and TRBJ2-6; D assignment may be TRBD1 or TRBD2 (5 bases each). V was clipped by 9 bases and J by 0 bases, with 5 bases between them. Germline CDR1 KGHDR, CDR2 SFDVKD. CDR3 size: 13 residues. The CDR3 reads CATGGSGANVLTF. CDR3 coding DNA: TGTGCCACCGGGGGCTCTGGGGCCAACGTCCTGACTTTC.

V usage is TRBV18 and J usage is TRBJ1-3; a possible D gene is TRBD1 (5 bases). The CDR3 is 16 amino acids. Germline V gene lookup returns CDR1 KGHSH and CDR2 LQKENI. V was pared by 2 bases and J by 2 bases, with 13 bases between. This CDR3 reads CASSPSQGRTGNTIYF. DNA for the CDR3: TGTGCCAGCTCACCATCCCAGGGTAGGACTGGAAACACCATATATTTT.

V and J are TRBV24-1 and TRBJ1-5; 8 positions agree with TRBD1. The trim removed 6 bases at V and 7 bases at J, leaving 4 bases unmatched. Germline V gene sequence: CDR1 KGHDR, CDR2 SFDVKD. The CDR3 runs to 13 residues. CDR3 sequence: CATSQGAKQPQHF. CDR3 sequence (DNA): TGTGCCACCAGTCAGGGGGCGAAACAGCCCCAGCATTTT.

The chain uses TRBV3-1 (or the pseudogene TRBV3-2) and TRBJ2-5; 10 bases map to TRBD2. The CDR3 is 17 amino acids. CDR1 LGHDT and CDR2 YNNKEL come from the germline V gene (reference sequence). V lost 0 bases, J lost 5 bases, and 9 bases stayed unmatched. The CDR3 DNA follows: TGTGCCAGCAGCCAAGAGGTGGAGCGGGGGGGCTGGGAGACCCAGTACTTC. It translates to CASSQEVERGGWETQYF.

The V gene is TRBV6-2 or TRBV6-3, the J gene TRBJ1-5, with 10 positions matching TRBD1. Losses at the gene ends were 2 bases for V and 5 bases for J; bases not matched to a gene: 6. The CDR3 covers 16 residues. Germline lookup yields CDR1 MNHEY and CDR2 SVGEGT. In DNA, the CDR3 is TGTGCCAGCAGTTACGGGGGACAGGGGATGGATCAGCCCCAGCATTTT. It specifies CASSYGGQGMDQPQHF.